The rows below give T cell receptor beta chains drawn from one sample of a study of identical twins. TCRdb re-derived calls from the 5' RACE reads in MiXCR, one entry per CDR3 protein. In the table there are 250,000 to 300,000 distinct CDR3 sequences, roughly 8.6% of which are singletons. The same sample was also used in a study of yellow fever vaccine responses in identical twins.

Sequenced input: CD8+ T cells sorted from blood. The receptor source for this set is a woman in her late teens or twenties in good health. CDR3s include the opening cysteine and the closing phenylalanine or tryptophan. The D gene is left open where the match is weak. Size is omitted from some rows. Given values are once, few, many or a class for expanded clones.

CDR3 protein	CDR3 DNA	V gene	D gene	J gene	clone size
CASSDDREGSYEQYF	TGTGCCAGCAGCGATGACAGGGAAGGGTCCTACGAGCAGTACTTC	TRBV7-9	TRBD1	TRBJ2-7	NA
CASSLGTSVYEQFF	TGTGCCAGCAGTCTTGGGACTAGCGTATATGAGCAGTTCTTC	TRBV6-4	TRBD2	TRBJ2-1	once
CSARDFRTRENNEQFF	TGCAGTGCTAGAGATTTTCGGACTAGAGAAAACAATGAGCAGTTCTTC	TRBV20-1	TRBD2	TRBJ2-1	few
CASSLGTEGEKLFF	TGTGCCAGCAGTTTGGGGACAGAGGGTGAAAAACTGTTTTTT	TRBV12-3/TRBV12-4	TRBD1	TRBJ1-4	many
CAWSVRQEYGYTF	TGTGCCTGGAGTGTTCGCCAGGAGTATGGCTACACCTTC	TRBV30	NA	TRBJ1-2	few
CASSPRDGASSYNEQFF	TGTGCCAGCAGTCCCCGGGACGGGGCCAGCTCCTACAATGAGCAGTTCTTC	TRBV2	NA	TRBJ2-1	NA
CASSQVEGARNQPQHF	TGCGCCAGCAGCCAAGTGGAGGGGGCACGCAATCAGCCCCAGCATTTT	TRBV4-1	TRBD1	TRBJ1-5	few
CCARGTSGASYNEQFF	TGCTGTGCTAGGGGTACTAGCGGGGCCTCCTACAATGAGCAGTTCTTC	TRBV20-1	TRBD2	TRBJ2-1	few
CASTGQSSYEQYF	TGTGCCAGCACGGGACAGTCGTCCTACGAGCAGTACTTC	TRBV7-9	TRBD1	TRBJ2-7	NA
CASSSRQADTQYF	TGTGCCAGCAGTTCCCGACAGGCAGATACGCAGTATTTT	TRBV6-5	NA	TRBJ2-3	NA
CASSQNVGLAGLVDTQYF	TGCGCCAGCAGCCAGAATGTAGGGCTAGCGGGATTGGTGGATACGCAGTATTTT	TRBV4-3	TRBD2	TRBJ2-3	few
CASSPSGSLLGPDTQYF	TGTGCCAGCAGTCCTAGCGGGAGCCTCCTCGGACCAGATACGCAGTATTTT	TRBV6-2/TRBV6-3	TRBD2	TRBJ2-3	NA
CSAESWGNYGYTF	TGCAGTGCGGAGAGTTGGGGGAACTATGGCTACACCTTC	TRBV20-1	NA	TRBJ1-2	few
CASSYSGSGDLYEQYF	TGTGCCAGCAGTTACTCTGGTAGCGGGGACCTTTACGAGCAGTACTTC	TRBV6-5	TRBD2	TRBJ2-7	few
CSVPIGQGPYEQYF	TGCAGCGTGCCCATCGGACAGGGTCCCTACGAGCAGTACTTC	TRBV29-1	TRBD1	TRBJ2-7	many
CASSQKGTSGRSTDTQYF	TGCGCCAGCAGCCAGAAAGGGACTAGCGGGAGGTCCACAGATACGCAGTATTTT	TRBV5-1	TRBD2	TRBJ2-3	few
CASSLGSLPQINEQFF	TGTGCCAGCAGCTTAGGCTCTTTACCTCAGATCAATGAGCAGTTCTTC	TRBV7-8	NA	TRBJ2-1	once
CSARGGGLAYEQYF	TGCAGTGCTAGAGGGGGCGGGCTCGCCTACGAGCAGTACTTC	TRBV20-1	NA	TRBJ2-7	NA
CASSLDPPSGGDTYEQYF	TGTGCCAGCAGCTTAGACCCCCCCAGCGGGGGGGATACCTACGAGCAGTACTTC	TRBV11-1	TRBD2	TRBJ2-7	many
CASSQGMTVNYGYTF	TGTGCCAGCAGCCAAGGGATGACAGTCAACTATGGCTACACCTTC	TRBV3-1	NA	TRBJ1-2	few
CASSGSGRPYEQYF	TGCGCCAGCAGTGGTAGCGGGAGACCCTACGAGCAGTACTTC	TRBV10-1	TRBD2	TRBJ2-7	NA
CASSFGGDLYEQYF	TGTGCCAGCAGCTTTGGTGGGGACCTCTACGAGCAGTACTTC	TRBV11-2	NA	TRBJ2-7	many
CASSQGTPWGNEQFF	TGTGCCAGCAGCCAAGGGACCCCTTGGGGCAATGAGCAGTTCTTC	TRBV4-2	NA	TRBJ2-1	few
CSVEVRTTGELFF	TGCAGCGTTGAAGTCCGCACCACCGGGGAGCTGTTTTTT	TRBV29-1	NA	TRBJ2-2	NA
CASSQTRVGEQFF	TGTGCCAGCAGCCAGACTAGAGTCGGTGAGCAGTTCTTC	TRBV7-9	NA	TRBJ2-1	NA
CASILAPAGELFF	TGTGCCAGCATCCTGGCCCCCGCCGGGGAGCTGTTTTTT	TRBV28	NA	TRBJ2-2	many
CASSLVGQAPDVLTF	TGTGCCAGCAGCTTAGTAGGACAGGCGCCCGACGTCCTGACTTTC	TRBV7-9	TRBD1	TRBJ2-6	many
CAINLAGGSSYNEQFF	TGTGCCATCAACCTAGCGGGAGGGAGCTCCTACAATGAGCAGTTCTTC	TRBV10-3	TRBD2	TRBJ2-1	many
CSVAGTAGNTIYF	TGCAGCGTTGCCGGGACGGCTGGAAACACCATATATTTT	TRBV29-1	NA	TRBJ1-3	NA
CASSLNEGTDTQYF	TGTGCCAGCAGCCTTAATGAGGGCACAGATACGCAGTATTTT	TRBV7-9	NA	TRBJ2-3	many
CASSLDSELGYEQYF	TGTGCCAGCAGCTTAGATTCTGAGCTCGGCTACGAGCAGTACTTC	TRBV7-2	NA	TRBJ2-7	many